This paragraph covers one TCR beta chain sequence. Produced via immunoSEQ multiplex PCR; TCRdb's table is partial and in-frame only. This sample yields a few hundred thousand clones, of which 90% are seen a single time; about 6.3% belongs to the top ten. V dropped 2 bases and J dropped 9; count of bases not matched to a gene: 9. Per the germline V gene, CDR1 is MNHEY and CDR2 is SMNVEV (reference sequence). This CDR3 spans 15 amino acids. This record comes from a study of control samples from healthy donors and cancer patients. The sample was PBMCs. This receptor was taken from a man aged 35 to 55 with head and neck cancer. The chain couples TRBV27 to TRBJ2-7; 11 nucleotides line up with TRBD1. The CDR3 region is CASSLRDRGGTRQYF. CDR3 DNA: TGTGCCAGCAGTTTACGGGACAGGGGGGGCACCAGGCAGTACTTC.